This TCR beta chain was profiled in a study of T cell repertoires in cytomegalovirus infection. Study-level background: TCR beta signatures that were public indicated CMV infection and matching HLA type.

TCRdb fed the reads into MiXCR, producing one record per CDR3 protein. The data contain some 150,000 distinct CDR3 sequences, around 24% of them singletons. This clonotype came up a few times. Its antigen is undetermined. Trimming shortened V by 4 bases and J by 4 bases, and 7 bases separated the two germline ends. Germline values: CDR1 MDHEN, CDR2 SYDVKM. The CDR3 is made up of 12 amino acids. Overall study results and limits: Identification of carriers of CMV plus the relevant HLA was performed using cumulative public TCR beta family frequency. It was HLA-C-restricted CMV-specific TCR beta clonotypes that dominated the response ex vivo.

The receptor was isolated from a human donor in good health (CMV status not recorded). Some clones in this sample may be carry-over from other donors' samples. The sequenced sample consisted of PBMCs. This sequence joins TRBV28 and TRBJ2-5, with TRBD1 as a possible D gene (6 bases). CDR3 nucleotide sequence: TGTGCCAGCAGTTACAGGGTAGAGACCCAGTACTTC. Amino acids: CASSYRVETQYF.